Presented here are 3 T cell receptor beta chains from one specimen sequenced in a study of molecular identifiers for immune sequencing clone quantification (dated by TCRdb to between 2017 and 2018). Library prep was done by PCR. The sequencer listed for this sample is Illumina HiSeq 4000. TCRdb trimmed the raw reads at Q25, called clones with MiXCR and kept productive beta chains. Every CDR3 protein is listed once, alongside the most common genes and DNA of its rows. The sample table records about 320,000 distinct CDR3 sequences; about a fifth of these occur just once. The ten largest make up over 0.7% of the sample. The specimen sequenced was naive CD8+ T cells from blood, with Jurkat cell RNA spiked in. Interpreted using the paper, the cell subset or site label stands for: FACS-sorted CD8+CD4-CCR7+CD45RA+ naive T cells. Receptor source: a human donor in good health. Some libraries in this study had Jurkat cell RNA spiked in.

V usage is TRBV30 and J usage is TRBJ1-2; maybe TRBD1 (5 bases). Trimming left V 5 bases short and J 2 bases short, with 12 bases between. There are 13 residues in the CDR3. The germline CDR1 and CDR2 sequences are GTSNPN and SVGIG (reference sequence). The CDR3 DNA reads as TGTGCCTGGGGCGGCGGGGCGAACTATGGCTACACCTTC. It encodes CAWGGGANYGYTF.

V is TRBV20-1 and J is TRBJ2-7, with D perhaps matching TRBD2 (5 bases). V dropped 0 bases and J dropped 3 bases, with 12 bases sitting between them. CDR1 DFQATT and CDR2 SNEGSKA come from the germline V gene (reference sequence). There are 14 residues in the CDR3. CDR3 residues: CSARDPSSNYEQYF. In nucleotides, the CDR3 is TGCAGTGCTAGAGATCCTAGCTCCAACTACGAGCAGTACTTC.

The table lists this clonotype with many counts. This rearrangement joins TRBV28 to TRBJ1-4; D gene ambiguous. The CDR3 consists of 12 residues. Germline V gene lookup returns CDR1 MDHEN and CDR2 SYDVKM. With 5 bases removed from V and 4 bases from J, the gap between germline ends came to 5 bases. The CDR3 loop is CASSRDNEKLFF. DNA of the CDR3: TGTGCCAGCAGTCGGGATAATGAAAAACTGTTTTTT.